A selection of T cell receptor beta chains follows, all from one sample in a study of T-cell reconstitution after alpha-beta-depleted transplantation in children. TCRdb used MiXCR to reprocess the PCR reads, holding one entry per CDR3 protein. The sample gives over 85,000 distinct CDR3 sequences, about 8% of which show up once; about 17% is in the top ten. Sequences were derived from PBMCs, sampled before TCRalphabeta/CD19-depleted stem cell transplant. These TCRs come from a boy aged 2 to 10 with acute lymphoblastic leukemia, due to receive a stem cell transplant. The CDR3 runs from the conserved cysteine through the conserved F or W. The D gene is left open where the match is weak. Clone size is shown for a subset of rows, as once, few, many or a class of expanded clone.

V,size,D,J,DNA,CDR3
TRBV15,many,NA,TRBJ2-2,TGTGCCACCAGCAGAGGGGGGACCGGGGAGCTGTTTTTT,CATSRGGTGELFF
TRBV12-3/TRBV12-4,many,NA,TRBJ2-1,TGTGCCAGCAGTCCCCCAGGGGAAAAGTTCTTC,CASSPPGEKFF
TRBV3-1,NA,NA,TRBJ2-1,TGTGCCAGCAGCGGGGGACTTCGTACAGTTGGGCAGTTCTTC,CASSGGLRTVGQFF
TRBV6-6,many,TRBD1,TRBJ1-5,TGTGCCAGCCACAGGACAGGGAATAGCAATCAGCCCCAGCATTTT,CASHRTGNSNQPQHF
TRBV20-1,many,TRBD2,TRBJ2-2,TGCAGTGCTAGAAGGGGCGGGGGGAGCACCGGGGAGCTGTTTTTT,CSARRGGGSTGELFF
TRBV5-1,many,TRBD2,TRBJ2-3,TGCGCCAGCAGCTTGACTAGCGGGGTGGAAGATACGCAGTATTTT,CASSLTSGVEDTQYF
TRBV6-4,many,TRBD2,TRBJ2-3,TGTGCCAGCAGTGACTCAGCGGGGAGCACAGATACGCAGTATTTT,CASSDSAGSTDTQYF
TRBV7-2,NA,NA,TRBJ1-5,TGTGCCAGCAGCTTACTACAGGGTAATCAGCCCCAGCATTTT,CASSLLQGNQPQHF
TRBV12-3/TRBV12-4,many,NA,TRBJ1-1,TGTGCCAGCAGCCACCCGATGGCTCTTGAAGCTTTCTTT,CASSHPMALEAFF
TRBV3-1,NA,TRBD1,TRBJ2-5,TGTGCCAGCAGCCAAGGTTGGGACAGACTTGGGGAGACCCAGTACTTC,CASSQGWDRLGETQYF
TRBV6-2/TRBV6-3,few,TRBD2,TRBJ2-1,TGTGCCAGCAGACCGGGACTAGGGTACAATGAGCAGTTCTTC,CASRPGLGYNEQFF
TRBV27,few,NA,TRBJ1-1,TGTGCCAGCAGTTTCGCCGGGACGTCAGAAGCTTTCTTT,CASSFAGTSEAFF
TRBV20-1,NA,NA,TRBJ2-7,TGCAGTGCTAGCAGGGGGGCCGCCGAGCAGTACTTC,CSASRGAAEQYF
TRBV24-1,NA,NA,TRBJ2-2,TGTGCCACCAGCGGTACAGGGATGGGATTGAACACCGGGGAGCTGTTTTTT,CATSGTGMGLNTGELFF
TRBV7-2,NA,NA,TRBJ2-2,TGTGCCAGCAGCTTATCTGGGGCTGGCGGGGAGCTGTTTTTT,CASSLSGAGGELFF
TRBV18,NA,NA,TRBJ1-1,TGTGCCAGCTCAGGGGTTAGGGCCCCTGGAAACACTGAAGCTTTCTTT,CASSGVRAPGNTEAFF
TRBV27,NA,TRBD2,TRBJ2-5,TGTGCCAGCCGCTCCGCTAGCGGGCAAAGACGGGGAGGGGAGACCCAGTACTTC,CASRSASGQRRGGETQYF
TRBV4-2,few,NA,TRBJ2-1,TGTGCCAGCAGCCAGAGAGTTTGGGCCCCTACCCCCCACAATGAGCAGTTCTTC,CASSQRVWAPTPHNEQFF
TRBV20-1,NA,NA,TRBJ1-1,TGCAGTGCTAGAGATCCCGCCTGGGGGGGGAACACTGAAGCTTTCTTT,CSARDPAWGGNTEAFF
TRBV5-8,NA,NA,TRBJ2-3,TGTGCCAGCAGGACAACCAACACAGATACGCAGTATTTT,CASRTTNTDTQYF
TRBV12-3/TRBV12-4,NA,NA,TRBJ2-2,TGTGCCAGCAGTTTAGGGGGGGGGGCCGCCGGGGAGCTGTTTTTT,CASSLGGGAAGELFF
TRBV7-2,few,NA,TRBJ1-5,TGTGCCAGCAGCCTAGATCCAGCGAGCAATCAGCCCCAGCATTTT,CASSLDPASNQPQHF
TRBV20-1,NA,NA,TRBJ1-2,TGCAGTGCTAGCCTGAGGGGGGACTATGGCTACACCTTC,CSASLRGDYGYTF
TRBV21-1,many,NA,TRBJ1-5,TGTGCCAGCAGCAAGAGAGCGGGACAGGGATGTAACCAGCCCCAGCATTTT,CASSKRAGQGCNQPQHF
TRBV20-1,many,TRBD1,TRBJ1-2,TGCAGTGCTGGACACAGGGGTGAGGGAGGCTACACCTTC,CSAGHRGEGGYTF
TRBV7-2,few,TRBD1,TRBJ1-6,TGTGCCAGCAGCTTAAGAGGACAGGTTAATTCACCCCTCCACTTT,CASSLRGQVNSPLHF
TRBV27,few,NA,TRBJ1-2,TGTGCCAGCAGTTCCAGGGATTTAGGGTATGGCTACACCTTC,CASSSRDLGYGYTF
TRBV21-1,many,NA,TRBJ2-6,TGTGCCAGCAGATCCACCCAAGGGGCGCCTGGGGCCAACGTCCTGACTTTC,CASRSTQGAPGANVLTF
TRBV29-1,many,NA,TRBJ1-2,TGCAGCGTTGGGGCTAACTATGGCTATACCTTC,CSVGANYGYTF
TRBV11-2,many,NA,TRBJ2-1,TGTGCCAGCAGCTTAGATCTTGCGGGGCGGATGAATGAGCAGTTCTTC,CASSLDLAGRMNEQFF
TRBV5-5,many,NA,TRBJ2-3,TGTGCCAGCAGCTTGCCGGGACCGTCCTCAGATACGCAGTATTTT,CASSLPGPSSDTQYF
TRBV20-1,NA,NA,TRBJ2-3,TGCAGTGCTAGAGATCTAGGCGGGGCCACAGATACGCAGTATTTT,CSARDLGGATDTQYF
TRBV19,NA,NA,TRBJ2-1,TGTGCCAGTATCCGGGACGCGGCACAGAATGAGCAGTTCTTC,CASIRDAAQNEQFF
TRBV20-1,many,NA,TRBJ2-5,TGCAGTGCTCAGACCCCTTCGGAGACCCAGTACTTC,CSAQTPSETQYF
TRBV5-1,NA,TRBD1,TRBJ2-5,TGCGCCAGCAGCCGGGACAGGGAGAAAGAGACCCAGTACTTC,CASSRDREKETQYF
TRBV12-3/TRBV12-4,NA,TRBD2,TRBJ2-2,TGTGCCAGCAGAGTCTCGGGGGGTGGGAGGACCGGGGAGCTGTTTTTT,CASRVSGGGRTGELFF
TRBV4-1,NA,NA,TRBJ2-7,TGCGCCAGCAGCCAAGAGGCTTACTACGAGCAGTACTTC,CASSQEAYYEQYF
TRBV20-1,many,TRBD2,TRBJ2-3,TGCAGTTTAGCGGGACCGACAGATACGCAGTATTTT,CSLAGPTDTQYF
TRBV6-4,many,NA,TRBJ1-1,TGTGCCAGCAGTGACTCCACCCAGAGTGAAGCTTTCTTT,CASSDSTQSEAFF
TRBV29-1,many,TRBD1,TRBJ1-1,TGCAGCGCCTCACAGGGGAAGAACACTGAAGCTTTCTTT,CSASQGKNTEAFF
TRBV5-5,few,NA,TRBJ2-2,TGTGCCAGCAGCTTGGGTCCAGCCGCCGGGGAGCTGTTTTTT,CASSLGPAAGELFF
TRBV2,NA,NA,TRBJ2-3,TGTGCCAGCAGTTCCGGGATCTCGCCCGCACTCACAGATACGCAGTATTTT,CASSSGISPALTDTQYF
TRBV7-2,NA,TRBD1,TRBJ2-1,TGTGCCAGCAGCCCACTCGGACAGGGTAGGAACAATGAGCAGTTCTTC,CASSPLGQGRNNEQFF
TRBV13,NA,NA,TRBJ1-1,TGTGCCAGCAGCTTAGGCCTGGGGGCCGAAACTGAAGCTTTCTTT,CASSLGLGAETEAFF
TRBV20-1,NA,NA,TRBJ1-2,TGCAGTGCTGGAACAGTGGCAACCGGCTACACCTTC,CSAGTVATGYTF
TRBV3-1,few,NA,TRBJ1-1,TGTGCCATTAGGCACAGAGGGGCTGAAGCTTTCTTT,CAIRHRGAEAFF
TRBV15,many,NA,TRBJ1-1,TGTGCCACCAGCAGAGATCTACACCGGGGGTCTGAAGCTTTCTTT,CATSRDLHRGSEAFF
TRBV20-1,many,NA,TRBJ2-1,TGCAGTGCTAGGAGGGACGGACGTTCTTACAATGAGCAGTTCTTC,CSARRDGRSYNEQFF